In this sample, the clone carrying this T cell receptor (beta chain) turned up once. This entry belongs to a study of shared clonotypes between healthy human individuals. Unsorted PBMC DNA was sequenced on ten immunoSEQ deep assay plates. Libraries were prepared by immunoSEQ multiplex PCR; TCRdb keeps only in-frame clonotypes and omits some of them. Altogether some 500,000 clones are present, around 79% being singletons, with the ten largest covering 9.5% to 15%. Healthy HIV-negative adults with no recent acute infections or vaccinations were recruited as donors. Trimming removed 3 bases at V and 4 bases at J, with 16 bases between. The CDR3 is made up of 16 amino acids. Germline assignment: CDR1 MNHNS and CDR2 SASEGT.

The receptor's source is a woman aged 40 to 50 in good health. Some clones in this sample may be carry-over from other donors' samples. This chain uses TRBV6-1 with TRBJ2-1; D possibly corresponds to TRBD1 (6 bases). The sequenced sample was PBMCs. The DNA of the CDR3 is TGTGCCAGCAGTGACCGCTTCGGGACACTTTACAATGAGCAGTTCTTC. Encoded protein: CASSDRFGTLYNEQFF.